This T cell receptor beta chain was recovered during a study of EBV T-cell therapy then PD-1 blockade in nasopharyngeal carcinoma. Germline-derived CDR1 and CDR2 are MNHEY and SVGEGT. The V gene lost 6 bases and the J gene lost 8 bases, with 20 bases spanning the gap. The CDR3 is 15 amino acids. Treatment denoted: AdE1-LMPpoly-expanded autologous EBV-specific T-cell therapy followed by anti-PD-1 nivolumab. About this clone itself: Its specificity is not known.

The method was immunoSEQ multiplex PCR; TCRdb's version includes in-frame clones alone and lacks a portion of them. The table includes about 23,000 clones, over 75% detected once. The J gene is TRBJ2-1, the V gene TRBV6-2 or TRBV6-3; a possible D gene is TRBD2 (6 bases). This TCR was recovered from a man in his forties with nasopharyngeal carcinoma. The sequences come from CD8+ T cells from blood, collected at approximately day 60 from a patient whose treatment included autologous EBV-specific T cells and nivolumab. As DNA, the CDR3 is TGTGCCAGCAGCCGACTAAGTAGCGGTAGCCATGAGCAGTTCTTC. Encoded protein: CASSRLSSGSHEQFF.